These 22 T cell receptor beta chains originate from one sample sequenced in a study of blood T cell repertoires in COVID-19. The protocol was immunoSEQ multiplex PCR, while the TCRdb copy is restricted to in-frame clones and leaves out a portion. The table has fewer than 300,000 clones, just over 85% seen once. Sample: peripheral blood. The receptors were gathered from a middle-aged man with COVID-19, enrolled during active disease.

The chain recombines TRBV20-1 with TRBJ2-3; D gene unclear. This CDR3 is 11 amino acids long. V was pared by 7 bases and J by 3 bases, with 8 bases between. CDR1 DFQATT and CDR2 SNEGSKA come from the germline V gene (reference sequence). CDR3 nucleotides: TGCAGTGTTCACAGAACAGATACGCAGTATTTT. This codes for CSVHRTDTQYF.

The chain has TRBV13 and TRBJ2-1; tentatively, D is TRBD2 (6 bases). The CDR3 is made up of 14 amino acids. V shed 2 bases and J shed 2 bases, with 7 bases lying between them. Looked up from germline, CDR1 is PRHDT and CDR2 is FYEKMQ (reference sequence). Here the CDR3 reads CASSLWGAYNEQFF. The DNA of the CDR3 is TGTGCCAGCAGCTTATGGGGGGCCTACAATGAGCAGTTCTTC.

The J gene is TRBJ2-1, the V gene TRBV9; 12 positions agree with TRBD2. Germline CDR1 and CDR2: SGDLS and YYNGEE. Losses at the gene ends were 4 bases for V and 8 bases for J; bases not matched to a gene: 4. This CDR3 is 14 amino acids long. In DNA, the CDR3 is TGTGCCAGCAGCCCGGGACTAGCGGGCTATGAGCAGTTCTTC. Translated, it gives CASSPGLAGYEQFF.

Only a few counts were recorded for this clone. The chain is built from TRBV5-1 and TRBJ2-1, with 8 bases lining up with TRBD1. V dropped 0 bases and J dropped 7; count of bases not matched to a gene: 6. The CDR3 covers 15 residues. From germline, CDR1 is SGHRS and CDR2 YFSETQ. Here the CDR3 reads CASSLGVTGVNEQFF. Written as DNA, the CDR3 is TGCGCCAGCAGCTTGGGAGTGACAGGGGTTAATGAGCAGTTCTTC.

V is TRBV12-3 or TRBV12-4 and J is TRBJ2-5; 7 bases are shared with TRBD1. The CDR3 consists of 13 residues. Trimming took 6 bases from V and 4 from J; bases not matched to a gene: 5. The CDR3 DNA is TGTGCCAGCAGCCCGACAGGGCGAGAGACCCAGTACTTC. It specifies CASSPTGRETQYF.

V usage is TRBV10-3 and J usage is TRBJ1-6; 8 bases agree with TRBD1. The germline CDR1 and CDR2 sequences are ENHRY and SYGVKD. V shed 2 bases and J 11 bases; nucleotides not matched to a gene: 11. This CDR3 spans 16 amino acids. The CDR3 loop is CAISEQTGALFPPLHF. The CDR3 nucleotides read TGTGCCATCAGTGAGCAGACAGGGGCCCTGTTTCCACCCCTCCACTTT.

DNA for the CDR3: TGTGCCAGCAGTCTTACCAGGGGGCTTAGCAATCAGCCCCAGCATTTT. Residues: CASSLTRGLSNQPQHF. This chain joins TRBV6-2 or TRBV6-3 and TRBJ1-5; TRBD1 aligns across 8 bases. V trimming: 5 bases; J trimming: 0 bases; junction bases outside the gene matches: 6. Germline CDR1 reads MNHEY; CDR2 reads SVGEGT. CDR3 size: 16 residues.

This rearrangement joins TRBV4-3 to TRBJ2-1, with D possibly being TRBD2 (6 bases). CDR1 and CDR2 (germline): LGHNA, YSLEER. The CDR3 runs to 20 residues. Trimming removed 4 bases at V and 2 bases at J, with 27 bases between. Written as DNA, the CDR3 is TGCGCCAGCAGCCTCCCCCCCGCCGCGGGGTCTCCCAGCGCCTACAATGAGCAGTTCTTC. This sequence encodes CASSLPPAAGSPSAYNEQFF.

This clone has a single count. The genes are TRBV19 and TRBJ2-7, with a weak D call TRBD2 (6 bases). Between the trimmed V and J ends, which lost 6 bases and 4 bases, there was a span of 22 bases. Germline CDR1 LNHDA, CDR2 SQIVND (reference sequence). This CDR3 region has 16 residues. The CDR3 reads CASSRGTAGGMYEQYF. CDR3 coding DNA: TGTGCCAGTAGCCGTGGGACGGCAGGAGGGATGTACGAGCAGTACTTC.

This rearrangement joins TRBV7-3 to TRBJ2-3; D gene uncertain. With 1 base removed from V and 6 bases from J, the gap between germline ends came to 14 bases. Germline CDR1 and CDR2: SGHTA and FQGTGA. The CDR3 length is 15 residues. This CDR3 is CASSLSAVSLDTQYF. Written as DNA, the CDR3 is TGTGCCAGCAGCTTAAGTGCGGTCAGTTTGGATACGCAGTATTTT.

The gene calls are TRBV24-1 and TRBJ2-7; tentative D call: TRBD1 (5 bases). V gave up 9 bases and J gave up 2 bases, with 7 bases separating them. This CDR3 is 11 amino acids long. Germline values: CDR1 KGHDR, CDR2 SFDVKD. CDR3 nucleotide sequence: TGTGCCACCCTGGACACCTACGAGCAGTACTTC. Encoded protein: CATLDTYEQYF.

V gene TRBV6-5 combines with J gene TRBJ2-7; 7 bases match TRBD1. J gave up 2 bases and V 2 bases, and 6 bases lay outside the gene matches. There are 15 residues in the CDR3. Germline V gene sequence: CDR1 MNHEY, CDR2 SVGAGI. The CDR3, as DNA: TGTGCCAGCAGTTACACCTCCGGGACAGCCTACGAGCAGTACTTC. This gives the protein CASSYTSGTAYEQYF.

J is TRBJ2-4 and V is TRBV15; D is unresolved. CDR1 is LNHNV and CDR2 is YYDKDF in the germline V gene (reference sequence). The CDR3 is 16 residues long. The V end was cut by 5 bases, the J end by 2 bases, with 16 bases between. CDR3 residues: CATSRNPGSSKNIQYF. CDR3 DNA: TGTGCCACCAGCCGGAACCCGGGTTCTTCCAAAAACATTCAGTACTTC. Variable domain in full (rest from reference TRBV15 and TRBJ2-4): DAMVIQNPRYQVTQFGKPVTLSCSQTLNHNVMYWYQQKSSQAPKLLFHYYDKDFNNEADTPDNFQSRRPNTSFCFLDIRSPGLGDTAMYLCATSRNPGSSKNIQYFGAGTRLSVL.

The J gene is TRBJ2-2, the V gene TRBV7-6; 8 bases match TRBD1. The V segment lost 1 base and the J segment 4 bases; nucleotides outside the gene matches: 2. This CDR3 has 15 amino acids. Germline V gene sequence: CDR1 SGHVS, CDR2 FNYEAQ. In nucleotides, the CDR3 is TGTGCCAGCAGCTTAGTGGGGACAGGCACCGGGGAGCTGTTTTTT. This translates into CASSLVGTGTGELFF.

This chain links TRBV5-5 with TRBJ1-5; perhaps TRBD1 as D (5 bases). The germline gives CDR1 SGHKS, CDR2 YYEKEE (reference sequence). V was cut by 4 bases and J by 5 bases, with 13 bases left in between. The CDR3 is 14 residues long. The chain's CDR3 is CASSPGGGYQPQHF. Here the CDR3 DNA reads TGTGCCAGCAGCCCCGGCGGGGGGTATCAGCCCCAGCATTTT.

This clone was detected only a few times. The CDR3 reads CASSRTGGEGGELFF. CDR3 DNA sequence: TGTGCCAGCAGCCGGACAGGGGGCGAGGGCGGGGAGCTGTTTTTT. The chain couples TRBV27 to TRBJ2-2; 11 positions agree with TRBD1. The CDR3 runs to 15 residues. Trimming at V came to 6 bases and at J to 7 bases, leaving 7 bases not matched to a gene. The V gene's germline CDR1 is MNHEY and CDR2 SMNVEV (reference sequence).

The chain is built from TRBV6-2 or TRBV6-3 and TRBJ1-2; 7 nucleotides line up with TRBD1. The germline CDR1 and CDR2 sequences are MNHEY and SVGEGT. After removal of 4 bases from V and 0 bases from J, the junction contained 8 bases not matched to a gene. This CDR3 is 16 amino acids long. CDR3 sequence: CASSLGQLLANYGYTF. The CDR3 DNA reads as TGTGCCAGCAGTTTGGGACAGCTTTTGGCTAACTATGGCTACACCTTC.

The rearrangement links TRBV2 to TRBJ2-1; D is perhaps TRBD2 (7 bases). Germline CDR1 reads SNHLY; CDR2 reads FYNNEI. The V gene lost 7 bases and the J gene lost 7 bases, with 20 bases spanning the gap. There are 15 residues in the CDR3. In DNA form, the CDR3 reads TGTGCCAGCACCCCGGGGGGCGCGGGGAGAAATGAGCAGTTCTTC. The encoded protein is CASTPGGAGRNEQFF.

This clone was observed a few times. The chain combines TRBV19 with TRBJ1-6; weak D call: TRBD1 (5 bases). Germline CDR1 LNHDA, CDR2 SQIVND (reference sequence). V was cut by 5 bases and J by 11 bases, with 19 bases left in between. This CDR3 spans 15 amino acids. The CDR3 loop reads CASSPRTSGGTPLHF. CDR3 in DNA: TGTGCCAGTAGTCCGCGGACTTCCGGGGGGACACCCCTCCACTTT.

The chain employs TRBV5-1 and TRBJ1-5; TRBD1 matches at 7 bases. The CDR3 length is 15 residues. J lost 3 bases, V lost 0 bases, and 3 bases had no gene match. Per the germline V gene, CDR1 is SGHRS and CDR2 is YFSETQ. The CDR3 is CASSLGDRNNQPQHF. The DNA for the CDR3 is TGCGCCAGCAGCTTGGGGGACAGAAACAATCAGCCCCAGCATTTT.

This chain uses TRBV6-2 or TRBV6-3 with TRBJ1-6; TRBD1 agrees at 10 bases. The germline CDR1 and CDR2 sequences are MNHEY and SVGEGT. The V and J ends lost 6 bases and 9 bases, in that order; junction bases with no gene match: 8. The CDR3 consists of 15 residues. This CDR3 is CASSPRTGGSSPLHF. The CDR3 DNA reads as TGTGCCAGCAGCCCTCGGACAGGGGGAAGTTCACCCCTCCACTTT.

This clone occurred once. CDR3: CASSVLRRNTEAFF. The CDR3, as DNA: TGTGCCAGCAGCGTCCTTCGTCGGAACACTGAAGCTTTCTTT. The V call is TRBV7-9, the J call TRBJ1-1; D remains ambiguous. This CDR3 is 14 amino acids long. V lost 5 bases and J 1 base, leaving 11 bases between the germline ends. The germline V gene encodes CDR1 SEHNR and CDR2 FQNEAQ (reference sequence).